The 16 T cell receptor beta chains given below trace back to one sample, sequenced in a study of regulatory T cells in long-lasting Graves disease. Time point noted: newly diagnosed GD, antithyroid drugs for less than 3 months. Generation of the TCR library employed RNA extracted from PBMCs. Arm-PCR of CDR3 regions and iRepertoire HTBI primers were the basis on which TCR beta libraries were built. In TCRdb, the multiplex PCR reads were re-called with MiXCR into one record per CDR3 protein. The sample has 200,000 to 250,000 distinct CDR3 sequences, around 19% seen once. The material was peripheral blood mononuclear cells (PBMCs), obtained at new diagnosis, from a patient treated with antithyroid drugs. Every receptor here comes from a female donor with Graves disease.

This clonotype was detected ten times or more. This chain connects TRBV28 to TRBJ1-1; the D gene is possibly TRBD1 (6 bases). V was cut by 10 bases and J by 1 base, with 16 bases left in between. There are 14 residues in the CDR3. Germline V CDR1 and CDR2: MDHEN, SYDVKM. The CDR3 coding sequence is TGTGCCACGACCGGACTGGGGGCGAACACTGAAGCTTTCTTT. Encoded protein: CATTGLGANTEAFF.

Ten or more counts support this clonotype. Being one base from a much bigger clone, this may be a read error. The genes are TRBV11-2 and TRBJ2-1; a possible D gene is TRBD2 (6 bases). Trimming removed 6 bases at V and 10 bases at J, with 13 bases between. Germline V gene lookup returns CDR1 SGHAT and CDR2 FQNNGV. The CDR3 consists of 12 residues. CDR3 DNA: TGTGCCAGCAGGTCTGCTAGCGCAGAGCAGTTCTTC. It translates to CASRSASAEQFF.

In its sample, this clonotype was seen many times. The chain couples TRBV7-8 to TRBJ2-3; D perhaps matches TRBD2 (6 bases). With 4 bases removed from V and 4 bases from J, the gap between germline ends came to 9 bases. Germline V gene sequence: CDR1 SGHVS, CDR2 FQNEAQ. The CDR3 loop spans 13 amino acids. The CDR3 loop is CASSSEGADTQYF. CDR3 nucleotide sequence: TGTGCCAGCAGCTCGGAGGGTGCAGATACGCAGTATTTT.

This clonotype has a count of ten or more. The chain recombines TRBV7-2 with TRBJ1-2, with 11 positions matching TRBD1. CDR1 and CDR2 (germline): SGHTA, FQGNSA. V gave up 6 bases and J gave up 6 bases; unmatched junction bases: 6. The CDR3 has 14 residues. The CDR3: CASSYGQGADGYTF. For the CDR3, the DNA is TGTGCCAGCAGTTACGGACAGGGGGCTGATGGCTACACCTTC.

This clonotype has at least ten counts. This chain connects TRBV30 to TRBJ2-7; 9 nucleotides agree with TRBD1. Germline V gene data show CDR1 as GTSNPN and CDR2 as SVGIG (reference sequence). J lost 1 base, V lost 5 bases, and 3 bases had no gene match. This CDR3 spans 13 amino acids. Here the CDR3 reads CAWLDRGSYEQYF. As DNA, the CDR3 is TGTGCCTGGCTTGACAGGGGGTCCTACGAGCAGTACTTC.

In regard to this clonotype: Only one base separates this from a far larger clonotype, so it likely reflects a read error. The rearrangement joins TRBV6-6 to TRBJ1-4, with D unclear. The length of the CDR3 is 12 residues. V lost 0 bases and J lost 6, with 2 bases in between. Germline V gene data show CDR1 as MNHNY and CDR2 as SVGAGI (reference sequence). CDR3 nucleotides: TGTGCCAGCAGTTACTCGGATGAAAAACTGTTTTTT. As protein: CASSYSDEKLFF.

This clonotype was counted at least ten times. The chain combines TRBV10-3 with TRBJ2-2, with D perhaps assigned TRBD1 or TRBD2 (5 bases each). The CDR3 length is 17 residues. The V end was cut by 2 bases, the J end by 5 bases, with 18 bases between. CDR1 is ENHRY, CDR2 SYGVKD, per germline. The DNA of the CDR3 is TGTGCCATCAGTGAGACTATCAGGGACGGGAAGACCGGGGAGCTGTTTTTT. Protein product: CAISETIRDGKTGELFF.

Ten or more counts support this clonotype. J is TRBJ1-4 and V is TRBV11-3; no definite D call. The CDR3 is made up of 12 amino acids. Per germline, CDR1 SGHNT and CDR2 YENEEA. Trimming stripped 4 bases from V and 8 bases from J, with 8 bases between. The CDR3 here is CASSSAEEKLFF. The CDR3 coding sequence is TGTGCCAGCAGCTCCGCCGAGGAAAAACTGTTTTTT.

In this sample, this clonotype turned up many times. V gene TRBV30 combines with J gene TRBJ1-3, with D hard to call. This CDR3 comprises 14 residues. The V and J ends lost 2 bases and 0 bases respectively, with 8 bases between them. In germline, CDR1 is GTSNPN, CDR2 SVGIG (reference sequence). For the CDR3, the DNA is TGTGCCTGGAGTAGGGCGTTCTCTGGAAACACCATATATTTT. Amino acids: CAWSRAFSGNTIYF.

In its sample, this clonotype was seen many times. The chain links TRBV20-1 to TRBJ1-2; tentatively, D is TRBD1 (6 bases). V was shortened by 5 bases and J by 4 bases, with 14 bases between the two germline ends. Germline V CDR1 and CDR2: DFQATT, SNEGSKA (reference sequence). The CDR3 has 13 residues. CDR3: CSARPGAGYGYTF. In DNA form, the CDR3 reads TGCAGTGCTCGACCGGGGGCGGGCTATGGCTACACCTTC.

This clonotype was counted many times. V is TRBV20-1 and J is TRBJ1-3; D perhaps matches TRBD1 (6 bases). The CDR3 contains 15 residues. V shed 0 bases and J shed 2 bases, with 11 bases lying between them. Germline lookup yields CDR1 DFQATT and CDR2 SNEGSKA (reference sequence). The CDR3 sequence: CSARDWTVAGNTIYF. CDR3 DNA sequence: TGCAGTGCTAGAGACTGGACAGTGGCTGGAAACACCATATATTTT.

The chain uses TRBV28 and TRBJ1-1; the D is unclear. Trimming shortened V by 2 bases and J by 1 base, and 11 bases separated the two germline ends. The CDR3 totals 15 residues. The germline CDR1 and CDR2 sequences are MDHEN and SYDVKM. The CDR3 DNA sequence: TGTGCCAGCAGTTTAATCGGCAGCAAGAACACTGAAGCTTTCTTT. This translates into CASSLIGSKNTEAFF.

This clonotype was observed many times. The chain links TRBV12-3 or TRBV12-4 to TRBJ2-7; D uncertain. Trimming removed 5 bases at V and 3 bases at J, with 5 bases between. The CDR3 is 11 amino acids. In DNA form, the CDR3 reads TGTGCCAGCAGTGCAAACTACGAGCAGTACTTC. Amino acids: CASSANYEQYF.

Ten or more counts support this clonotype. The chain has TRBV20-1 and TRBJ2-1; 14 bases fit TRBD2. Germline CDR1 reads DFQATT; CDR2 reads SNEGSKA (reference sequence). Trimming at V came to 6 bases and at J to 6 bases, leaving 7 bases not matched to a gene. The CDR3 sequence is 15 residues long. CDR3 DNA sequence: TGCAGTGCCCGGGGACTAGCGGGAGTTCCCAATGAGCAGTTCTTC. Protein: CSARGLAGVPNEQFF.

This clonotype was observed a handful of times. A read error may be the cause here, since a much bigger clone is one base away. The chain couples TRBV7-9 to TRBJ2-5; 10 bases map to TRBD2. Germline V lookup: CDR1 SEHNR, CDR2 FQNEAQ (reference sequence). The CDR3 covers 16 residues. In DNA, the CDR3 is TGTGCCAGCAGGTTAGGGCTAGCGGGAGTACATGAGACCCAGTACTTC. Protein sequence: CASRLGLAGVHETQYF.

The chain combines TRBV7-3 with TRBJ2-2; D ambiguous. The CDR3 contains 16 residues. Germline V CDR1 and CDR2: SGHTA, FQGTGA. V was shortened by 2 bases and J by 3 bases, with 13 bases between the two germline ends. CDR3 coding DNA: TGTGCCAGCAGCTTAGGCCCGGTTGGAGACACCGGGGAGCTGTTTTTT. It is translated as CASSLGPVGDTGELFF.